Below, 22 T cell receptor beta chains from the same sample are listed, as sequenced in a study of blood T cell repertoires in COVID-19. TCRdb keeps only in-frame clones here, not all; method: immunoSEQ multiplex PCR. In the table there are some 150,000 clones, around 80% of which are singletons. The sequenced sample consisted of peripheral blood. The receptors derive from a woman in her seventies with acute or convalescent COVID-19.

The gene calls are TRBV6-5 and TRBJ1-5; 8 bases align to TRBD1. The CDR3 totals 13 residues. V shed 11 bases and J 2 bases; nucleotides not matched to a gene: 5. The germline V gene has CDR1 MNHEY and CDR2 SVGAGI. The CDR3 DNA follows: TGTGCCGGACAGACAGGGGGCAATCAGCCCCAGCATTTT. It yields the protein CAGQTGGNQPQHF.

This clone was seen only once. The chain carries TRBV6-2 or TRBV6-3 and TRBJ1-5; D is perhaps TRBD1 (5 bases). Germline V gene lookup returns CDR1 MNHEY and CDR2 SVGEGT. CDR3 size: 15 residues. V was cut by 2 bases and J by 5 bases, with 13 bases left in between. CDR3 in DNA: TGTGCCAGCAGTTACGCGGGAGGGGCTTATCAGCCCCAGCATTTT. Translating gives CASSYAGGAYQPQHF.

The chain combines TRBV30 with TRBJ2-1; perhaps TRBD2 as D (5 bases). This CDR3 has 16 residues. The V and J ends lost 0 bases and 9 bases respectively, with 21 bases between them. Germline CDR1 reads GTSNPN; CDR2 reads SVGIG (reference sequence). CDR3 residues: CAWSVSSYGGNGEQFF. In DNA, the CDR3 is TGTGCCTGGAGTGTCTCTAGCTATGGAGGTAATGGTGAGCAGTTCTTC.

CDR3 amino acids: CASSPLLAGRSSYNEQFF. The CDR3 nucleotides read TGTGCCAGCTCACCCCTTCTAGCGGGACGGAGCTCCTACAATGAGCAGTTCTTC. The chain has TRBV18 and TRBJ2-1; 9 bases are shared with TRBD2. After removal of 3 bases from V and 0 bases from J, the junction contained 9 bases not matched to a gene. The CDR3 covers 18 residues. The V gene's germline CDR1 is KGHSH and CDR2 LQKENI. The variable domain in full, completed from reference TRBV18 and TRBJ2-1, reads NAGVMQNPRHLVRRRGQEARLRCSPMKGHSHVYWYRQLPEEGLKFMVYLQKENIIDESGMPKERFSAEFPKEGPSILRIQQVVRGDSAAYFCASSPLLAGRSSYNEQFFGPGTRLTVL.

A note on this clone: This sample also contains other DNA sequences that code for the same CDR3. CDR3 amino acids: CASSLGQSPNTGELFF. The CDR3 region has the DNA TGCGCCAGTAGCCTGGGACAGAGCCCTAACACCGGGGAGCTGTTTTTT. This chain links TRBV10-1 with TRBJ2-2, with 7 bases matching TRBD1. The V gene end was trimmed by 9 bases and the J gene end by 2 bases; junction bases not matched to a gene: 12. The CDR3 totals 16 residues. Germline CDR1 reads WNHNN; CDR2 reads SYGVQD (reference sequence).

Only one count was recorded for this clone. This chain joins TRBV19 and TRBJ2-1, with TRBD1 matching 7 bases. CDR1 is LNHDA, CDR2 SQIVND, per germline (reference sequence). The ends lost 5 bases at V and 14 bases at J; junction bases unmatched: 9. This CDR3 region has 12 residues. In DNA form, the CDR3 reads TGTGCCAGTAGTGCAGAGACAGGGTACGAGTTCTTC. Protein sequence: CASSAETGYEFF.

Details on this clone: Other nucleotide sequences from this sample produce the same CDR3. Written as DNA, the CDR3 is TGTGCCAGCAGCCCGGGAGGGGGCCGGAATTCACCCCTCCACTTT. Translating gives CASSPGGGRNSPLHF. The chain couples TRBV7-2 to TRBJ1-6; 7 bases are a match to TRBD1. This CDR3 contains 15 residues. Germline lookup yields CDR1 SGHTA and CDR2 FQGNSA. V shed 5 bases, J shed 7 bases, and the junction held 8 bases outside the gene matches.

The chain has TRBV11-2 and TRBJ1-3; 7 positions agree with TRBD1. The CDR3 consists of 17 residues. Germline trimming cut 5 bases from V and 2 bases from J; bases unmatched to any gene: 12. Germline V gives CDR1 SGHAT, CDR2 FQNNGV. This CDR3 is CASSPRDRRLTGNTIYF. The CDR3 DNA reads as TGTGCCAGCAGCCCTAGGGACAGAAGACTCACTGGAAACACCATATATTTT.

The chain joins TRBV2 to TRBJ2-5, with TRBD1 matching 9 bases. V dropped 5 bases and J dropped 4; count of bases not matched to a gene: 8. This CDR3 spans 15 amino acids. CDR1 and CDR2 from the germline V gene are SNHLY and FYNNEI. The CDR3 DNA reads as TGTGCCAGCAGTTTACAGGGGGCTCCAGGAGAGACCCAGTACTTC. This encodes CASSLQGAPGETQYF.

The V call is TRBV6-5, the J call TRBJ2-7; 9 nucleotides align to TRBD2. Germline V gives CDR1 MNHEY, CDR2 SVGAGI. The V gene end was trimmed by 6 bases and the J gene end by 2 bases; junction bases not matched to a gene: 2. The length of the CDR3 is 13 residues. Here the CDR3 reads CASRTSGTYEQYF. The CDR3 DNA sequence: TGTGCCAGCAGGACTAGCGGAACCTACGAGCAGTACTTC.

This chain's CDR3 is CASSLYRATNTEAFF. The CDR3 nucleotides read TGCGCCAGCAGCCTTTACAGGGCCACGAACACTGAAGCTTTCTTT. This chain links TRBV4-3 with TRBJ1-1, with a possible D match to TRBD1 (6 bases). CDR3 size: 15 residues. Trimming took 4 bases from V and 1 from J, leaving 13 bases between them. Germline V lookup: CDR1 LGHNA, CDR2 YSLEER.

This chain links TRBV20-1 with TRBJ2-2, with 14 bases lining up with TRBD2. J lost 4 bases, V lost 3 bases, and 16 bases had no gene match. The length of the CDR3 is 20 residues. Germline-derived CDR1 and CDR2 are DFQATT and SNEGSKA (reference sequence). The CDR3 DNA is TGCAGTGCTAGTGGAATTGAGGGGACTAGCGGGAGTGCGGGCACCGGGGAGCTGTTTTTT. It yields the protein CSASGIEGTSGSAGTGELFF.

This sequence joins TRBV7-9 and TRBJ1-1, with D unclear. V shed 6 bases and J shed 3 bases, with 11 bases lying between them. Germline CDR1 is SEHNR and CDR2 is FQNEAQ (reference sequence). This CDR3 is built from 13 residues. Here the CDR3 reads CASRTVRDTEAFF. In DNA form, the CDR3 reads TGTGCCAGCAGGACTGTGCGGGACACTGAAGCTTTCTTT.

This chain uses TRBV13 with TRBJ2-2; tentative D call: TRBD2 (5 bases). CDR1 PRHDT and CDR2 FYEKMQ come from the germline V gene (reference sequence). V dropped 6 bases and J dropped 1 base, with 18 bases sitting between them. This CDR3 is 17 amino acids long. As DNA, the CDR3 is TGTGCCAGCAGTTACGATGGGCGGGTTCAGAACACCGGGGAGCTGTTTTTT. Translation gives CASSYDGRVQNTGELFF.

The V gene is TRBV10-1, the J gene TRBJ2-3; tentatively, D is TRBD1 (6 bases). Between the trimmed V and J ends, which lost 2 bases and 2 bases, there was a span of 11 bases. This CDR3 comprises 15 residues. Per germline, CDR1 WNHNN and CDR2 SYGVQD (reference sequence). Here the CDR3 reads CASSENAGDTDTQYF. CDR3 sequence (DNA): TGCGCCAGCAGTGAGAACGCAGGGGACACAGATACGCAGTATTTT.

This clone was found a few times. The J gene is TRBJ1-2, the V gene TRBV7-9; D gene ambiguous. Trimming pared 4 bases from V and 8 bases from J, leaving 17 bases between. The CDR3 spans 14 residues. The germline V gene encodes CDR1 SEHNR and CDR2 FQNEAQ (reference sequence). CDR3 DNA sequence: TGTGCCAGCAGCTCCGGGATTGCCCAAGTAGGCTACACCTTC. Protein: CASSSGIAQVGYTF.

The genes are TRBV28 and TRBJ1-3, with D possibly being TRBD1 (5 bases). Trimming pared 6 bases from V and 0 bases from J, leaving 24 bases between. Germline V gene data show CDR1 as MDHEN and CDR2 as SYDVKM. This CDR3 is built from 19 residues. The CDR3 reads CASSLKRGLASGSGNTIYF. CDR3 sequence (DNA): TGTGCCAGCAGCCTAAAAAGGGGACTGGCGAGTGGCTCTGGAAACACCATATATTTT.

The gene calls are TRBV4-1 and TRBJ1-3; perhaps TRBD1 as D (5 bases). Trimming pared 3 bases from V and 7 bases from J, leaving 22 bases between. CDR1 and CDR2 (germline): MGHRA, YSYEKL. The CDR3 extends over 17 amino acids. CDR3 bases: TGCGCCAGCAGCCACGAAGGGGTATCGGGACTGCGGAACACCATATATTTT. Protein product: CASSHEGVSGLRNTIYF.

V gene TRBV19 combines with J gene TRBJ2-7; D possibly corresponds to TRBD2 (5 bases). The V gene's germline CDR1 is LNHDA and CDR2 SQIVND (reference sequence). There are 14 residues in the CDR3. The ends were cut back, 9 bases at V and 0 bases at J, with 15 bases in the middle. As DNA, the CDR3 is TGTGCCAGCAGTCGCCCGGGGAGCTCCTACGAGCAGTACTTC. This codes for CASSRPGSSYEQYF. The variable domain in full, completed from reference TRBV19 and TRBJ2-7, reads DGGITQSPKYLFRKEGQNVTLSCEQNLNHDAMYWYRQDPGQGLRLIYYSQIVNDFQKGDIAEGYSVSREKKESFPLTVTSAQKNPTAFYLCASSRPGSSYEQYFGPGTRLTVT.

The rearrangement links TRBV6-1 to TRBJ2-2; D may be TRBD2 (7 bases). CDR1 MNHNS and CDR2 SASEGT come from the germline V gene. Trimming removed 3 bases from V and 4 bases from J, with 9 bases in between. The CDR3 runs to 14 residues. CDR3 nucleotides: TGTGCCAGCAGTGATAGGGGGGGCACCGGGGAGCTGTTTTTT. This sequence encodes CASSDRGGTGELFF.

This clone was seen a few times. The V and J genes are TRBV5-4 and TRBJ1-4; maybe TRBD1 (5 bases). V dropped 3 bases and J dropped 6 bases, with 9 bases sitting between them. The V gene's germline CDR1 is SGHNT and CDR2 YYREEE (reference sequence). The CDR3 is 13 residues long. The CDR3 sequence: CASSSGTDEKLFF. DNA of the CDR3: TGTGCCAGCAGCTCGGGGACTGATGAAAAACTGTTTTTT.

The gene calls are TRBV4-1 and TRBJ2-5, with 12 bases that match TRBD2. Germline CDR1 reads MGHRA; CDR2 reads YSYEKL. V lost 1 base to trimming and J lost 3 bases; unmatched junction nucleotides: 0. The CDR3 contains 15 residues. The CDR3 bases are TGCGCCAGCAGCCAAGGACTAGCGGGAGAAGAGACCCAGTACTTC. Translation gives CASSQGLAGEETQYF.